This T cell receptor (beta chain) was documented in a study of shared clonotypes between healthy human individuals. Study outcomes and limitations: With few donors, the genetic and exposure-history diversity represented was limited.

Sequenced by immunoSEQ multiplex PCR; TCRdb stores in-frame clones only, minus some. The repertoire holds hundreds of thousands of clones, with almost 97% as singletons. Comment on this clone: Its target is not known.

This CDR3 is 11 amino acids long. The germline gives CDR1 DFQATT, CDR2 SNEGSKA (reference sequence). This rearrangement joins TRBV20-1 to TRBJ2-5; D unresolved. The closer fit of TRBJ2-7 to the DNA end suggests the J call may be wrong. Sequenced material: naive CD4+ T cells sorted from blood. As for subset: CD45RA+ positively selected. The sequence was obtained from a woman in her twenties or thirties in good health. In DNA, the CDR3 is TGCAGTGGGTTCGGTGACTACGAGCAGTACTTC. Amino acids: CSGFGDYEQYF.